The clone carrying this TCR beta chain occurred many times. The antigen is undetermined. The data were taken from a study of regulatory T cells in long-lasting Graves disease. Sample time point: newly diagnosed GD, antithyroid drugs for less than 3 months. PBMC-extracted RNA yielded the TCR library. J was trimmed by 7 bases and V by 7 bases; bases with no gene match: 8. Germline loops: CDR1 SGHDN, CDR2 FVKESK. This CDR3 has 13 amino acids. General observations from the study: Persistent disease was characterized by preferential usage of TRBV28, TRBJ1-2 and TRBJ2-5. Persistent-disease Graves' patients showed less TCR diversity than new cases.

Arm-PCR of CDR3 regions and iRepertoire HTBI primers were used to build TCR beta libraries. TCRdb used MiXCR to reprocess the multiplex PCR reads, holding one entry per CDR3 protein. Of 440,000 or so distinct CDR3 sequences detected, roughly 17% appear once; the ten largest clones hold about 10%. These data were also reused for a study on T cells in Graves' hyperthyroidism and ophthalmopathy. As reported in that work: HTBI primers were used for first-round RT-PCR of the TCR CDR3.

The V call is TRBV14, the J call TRBJ2-5, with 8 bases identical to TRBD2. Sequenced here: peripheral blood mononuclear cells (PBMCs), sampled at new diagnosis, from a patient treated with antithyroid drugs. The TCR comes from a woman aged 25-40 years with Graves disease. The CDR3 DNA follows: TGTGCCAGCACCCAGGGACTAGTCGGGACCCAGTACTTC. Translating it yields CASTQGLVGTQYF.